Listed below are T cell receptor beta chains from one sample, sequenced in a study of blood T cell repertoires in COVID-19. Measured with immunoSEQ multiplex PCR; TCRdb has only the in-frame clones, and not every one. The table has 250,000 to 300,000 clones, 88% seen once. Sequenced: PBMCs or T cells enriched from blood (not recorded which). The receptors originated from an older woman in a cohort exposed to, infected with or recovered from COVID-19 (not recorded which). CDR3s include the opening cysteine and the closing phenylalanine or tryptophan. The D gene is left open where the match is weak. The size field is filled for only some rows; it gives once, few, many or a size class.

CASSEVVRSYEQYF | TGTGCCAGCAGCGAGGTGGTACGCTCCTACGAGCAGTACTTC | TRBJ2-7 | - | - | TRBV11-1
CASPWGGDNEQYF | TGTGCCAGCCCCTGGGGAGGGGATAACGAGCAGTACTTC | TRBJ2-7 | TRBD2 | - | TRBV6-4
CASSPQGMVQPQHF | TGTGCCAGCAGCCCTCAGGGGATGGTTCAGCCCCAGCATTTT | TRBJ1-5 | - | - | TRBV7-9
CASSIAGTTLYEQYF | TGTGCCAGCAGTATTGCCGGGACTACCCTCTACGAGCAGTACTTC | TRBJ2-7 | TRBD2 | - | TRBV27
CASSDTGFTSYEQYF | TGTGCCAGCAGCGACACAGGGTTCACGTCCTACGAGCAGTACTTC | TRBJ2-7 | - | - | TRBV7-9
CASSIKGTGRSGELFF | TGTGCCAGTAGTATAAAGGGGACAGGGAGGTCCGGGGAGCTGTTTTTT | TRBJ2-2 | TRBD1 | - | TRBV19
CAWSEGQGGYGYTF | TGTGCCTGGAGTGAGGGACAGGGGGGCTATGGCTACACCTTC | TRBJ1-2 | TRBD1 | once | TRBV30
CASSPRDRGTAEAFF | TGTGCCAGCAGTCCACGGGACAGGGGGACGGCTGAAGCTTTCTTT | TRBJ1-1 | TRBD1 | - | TRBV6-1
CASSQGNSPLHF | TGTGCCTCCTCACAGGGGAATTCACCCCTCCACTTT | TRBJ1-6 | TRBD1 | - | TRBV7-3
CASSPTSQGYQETQYF | TGTGCCAGCTCACCAACCAGTCAGGGGTACCAAGAGACCCAGTACTTC | TRBJ2-5 | - | - | TRBV18
CASSHKWTSGLYEQYF | TGCGCCAGCAGCCACAAATGGACTAGCGGTCTCTACGAGCAGTACTTC | TRBJ2-7 | TRBD2 | - | TRBV4-1
CASSPADSNQPQHF | TGTGCCAGCTCACCCGCAGATAGCAATCAGCCCCAGCATTTT | TRBJ1-5 | - | - | TRBV18
CASSHYPQDRGNYGYTF | TGCGCCAGCAGCCACTACCCGCAGGACAGGGGGAACTATGGCTACACCTTC | TRBJ1-2 | TRBD1 | - | TRBV4-1
CATSDTRGPGANVLTF | TGTGCCACCAGTGATACCAGGGGCCCTGGGGCCAACGTCCTGACTTTC | TRBJ2-6 | - | once | TRBV24-1
CASSLTGAYNEQFF | TGTGCCAGCAGTTTGACAGGGGCATACAATGAGCAGTTCTTC | TRBJ2-1 | TRBD1 | many | TRBV27
CASSLEGQGDQPQHF | TGCGCCAGCAGCTTGGAGGGGCAGGGGGATCAGCCCCAGCATTTT | TRBJ1-5 | TRBD1 | - | TRBV5-1
CASSFRTEAFF | TGTGCCAGCAGTTTCCGCACTGAAGCTTTCTTT | TRBJ1-1 | - | - | TRBV28
CASSDDPTTGILKEKLFF | TGTGCCAGCAGTGATGATCCAACAACAGGGATCTTAAAAGAAAAACTGTTTTTT | TRBJ1-4 | - | - | TRBV2
CASSLTRSSYNEQFF | TGTGCCAGCAGCTTAACCAGAAGCTCCTACAATGAGCAGTTCTTC | TRBJ2-1 | - | - | TRBV11-2
CASSPLRQGQYF | TGTGCCAGCAGTCCCCTGAGACAGGGTCAGTACTTC | TRBJ2-7 | TRBD1 | - | TRBV28
CASSILGGEQYF | TGTGCCAGTAGTATACTGGGGGGCGAGCAGTACTTC | TRBJ2-7 | - | - | TRBV19
CASSLSGNYNEQFF | TGTGCCAGCAGCTTAAGCGGAAACTACAATGAGCAGTTCTTC | TRBJ2-1 | - | once | TRBV7-9
CASRRGPTPSTNEKLFF | TGTGCCAGCAGGAGGGGGCCAACCCCATCAACTAATGAAAAACTGTTTTTT | TRBJ1-4 | TRBD1 | - | TRBV2
CASSSSEGRGELFF | TGTGCCAGCAGTTCCTCGGAGGGTCGCGGGGAGCTGTTTTTT | TRBJ2-2 | - | - | TRBV6-4
CASRSGMGGYTF | TGTGCCAGCAGATCGGGGATGGGTGGCTACACCTTC | TRBJ1-2 | - | once | TRBV28
CASSLFDRSGAFF | TGTGCCAGCAGCTTATTCGACAGGAGTGGGGCTTTCTTT | TRBJ1-1 | - | - | TRBV11-2
CASSFGRTVSEAFF | TGTGCCAGCAGCTTTGGTAGGACAGTGTCTGAAGCTTTCTTT | TRBJ1-1 | - | - | TRBV5-8
CASSLVGLDGYTF | TGTGCCAGCAGCTTAGTGGGACTGGATGGCTACACCTTC | TRBJ1-2 | - | - | TRBV7-9
CASSFRLAAYNEQFF | TGTGCCAGCAGCTTCCGACTAGCGGCCTACAATGAGCAGTTCTTC | TRBJ2-1 | TRBD2 | - | TRBV7-9
CASSAGDSRVVTQYF | TGCGCCAGCAGCGCGGGGGACTCCCGGGTTGTTACGCAGTATTTT | TRBJ2-3 | TRBD2 | - | TRBV5-1
CASSFGGAFNQPQHF | TGTGCCAGCAGTTTCGGCGGCGCCTTCAATCAGCCCCAGCATTTT | TRBJ1-5 | - | - | TRBV27
CASSLRQGQDIQYF | TGTGCCAGCAGTTTACGGCAGGGGCAGGACATTCAGTACTTC | TRBJ2-4 | - | - | TRBV27
CSASDRAQPQHF | TGCAGTGCCAGTGACAGGGCCCAGCCCCAGCATTTT | TRBJ1-5 | TRBD1 | - | TRBV20-1
CASRETGPYTEAFF | TGTGCCAGCAGGGAGACAGGGCCATACACTGAAGCTTTCTTT | TRBJ1-1 | TRBD1 | - | TRBV6-5
CASSFRDRSYEQYF | TGTGCCAGCAGCTTCCGGGACAGGTCCTACGAGCAGTACTTC | TRBJ2-7 | TRBD1 | - | TRBV5-4
CASSFGRTQDTQYF | TGTGCCAGCAGTTTCGGCCGGACTCAAGATACGCAGTATTTT | TRBJ2-3 | - | - | TRBV27
CASSSPPWAAGGYEQYF | TGTGCCAGCAGCTCTCCCCCTTGGGCCGCGGGCGGATACGAGCAGTACTTC | TRBJ2-7 | - | - | TRBV11-2
CAISENRGSEQYF | TGTGCCATCAGTGAGAACAGGGGTTCCGAGCAGTACTTC | TRBJ2-7 | TRBD1 | few | TRBV10-3
CASKLAGRGEQYF | TGTGCCAGCAAATTAGCGGGACGGGGCGAGCAGTACTTC | TRBJ2-7 | TRBD2 | - | TRBV2
CASSARGRNTEAFF | TGTGCCAGCAGCGCCAGGGGGAGGAACACTGAAGCTTTCTTT | TRBJ1-1 | TRBD1 | - | TRBV27
CATSTGGVEQYF | TGTGCCACCTCGACAGGTGGCGTCGAGCAGTACTTC | TRBJ2-7 | - | - | TRBV2
CASSQDHEAWASPLHF | TGTGCCAGCAGCCAAGATCATGAAGCTTGGGCTTCACCCCTCCACTTT | TRBJ1-6 | - | - | TRBV14
CASSGGPKQYF | TGTGCCAGCAGCGGCGGTCCTAAGCAGTACTTC | TRBJ2-7 | - | - | TRBV7-6
CASKLTRDNEQFF | TGTGCCAGCAAACTCACGAGGGACAATGAGCAGTTCTTC | TRBJ2-1 | - | few | TRBV2
CAWSVAGAGNQPQHF | TGTGCCTGGAGTGTCGCAGGGGCTGGAAATCAGCCCCAGCATTTT | TRBJ1-5 | - | - | TRBV30
CAIVTGTEQYF | TGTGCCATCGTTACAGGGACCGAGCAGTACTTC | TRBJ2-7 | - | - | TRBV6-5
CASSYRTGAGEKLFF | TGTGCCAGCAGTTACCGGACAGGGGCTGGGGAAAAACTGTTTTTT | TRBJ1-4 | TRBD1 | - | TRBV6-5
CASSSPAGTTPYEQYF | TGTGCCAGCAGTTCTCCAGCGGGCACAACACCCTACGAGCAGTACTTC | TRBJ2-7 | - | - | TRBV28
CSVDNQGSEQYF | TGCAGCGTAGATAACCAGGGGAGCGAGCAGTACTTC | TRBJ2-7 | - | - | TRBV29-1
CASRPAGGYNEQFF | TGCGCCAGCCGACCGGCGGGAGGGTACAATGAGCAGTTCTTC | TRBJ2-1 | TRBD2 | - | TRBV5-1
CASSLGGLAGLSYEQYF | TGTGCCAGCAGCTTAGGGGGACTAGCGGGGCTATCCTACGAGCAGTACTTC | TRBJ2-7 | TRBD2 | - | TRBV7-8
CASSHLGTGSTGELFF | TGTGCCAGCAGCCATCTGGGGACAGGGTCGACCGGGGAGCTGTTTTTT | TRBJ2-2 | TRBD1 | - | TRBV7-2
CASSITGLGQYF | TGTGCCAGCAGCATAACAGGCCTGGGGCAGTACTTC | TRBJ2-7 | - | - | TRBV14